This T cell receptor (beta chain) originates from a study of metastatic and nonmetastatic thyroid tumors. Background on the study: The study looked at repertoires side by side in blood and in tumor or nodule tissue from malignant and benign thyroid patients.

Findings of the study overall: Significantly greater TCR beta diversity was reportedly found in malignant thyroid tumors than in benign nodules (in blood and tumor).

By its share, this clone is medium-sized. Its antigen is still unknown. Each patient came to thyroid surgery without any prior treatment (of any kind). Under the authors' procedure: A distant-metastasis classifier for papillary thyroid cancer was built using CDR3 differences across clinicopathological groups. MiXCR reprocessed the PCR reads for TCRdb. It is TCRdb's table, rather than the study itself, that gives the V and J calls and clone size. The sample comprises around 7,800 clones, under 30% of which are singletons, and about a quarter rests with the top ten. Germline CDR1 MNHNS, CDR2 SASEGT. The CDR3 is made up of 15 amino acids. The V and J ends lost 10 bases and 4 bases respectively, with 19 bases between them.

The TCR originated in a male donor with papillary thyroid cancer or a benign thyroid nodule (not recorded which). Some clones in this sample may be carry-over from other donors' samples. This chain joins TRBV6-1 and TRBJ2-2; no firm D call. The sequenced sample consisted of adjacent normal tissue. This CDR3 reads CATKSAVLGTGELFF. CDR3 bases: TGTGCCACCAAGTCGGCCGTACTGGGCACCGGGGAGCTGTTTTTT.